This TCR beta chain was identified in a study of blood T cells in healthy people across ages. Trimming removed 1 base at V and 5 bases at J, with 11 bases between. CDR3 length: 14 amino acids. The germline V gene has CDR1 SGHAT and CDR2 FQNNGV. Next came a second PCR, run for about 6 to 12 cycles, which used a sample-barcoded 5' primer along with a J-beta primer mix. A single record per CDR3 protein comes from TCRdb applying MiXCR to the 5' RACE reads. The sample includes some 1.5 million distinct CDR3 sequences, less than 45% of them seen just once. Notes on the study in general: Older age went with lower TCR beta diversity per million T cells, in a roughly linear way.

This clonotype occurred many times. What it recognizes is unknown. Samples each had at least 5 micrograms of total RNA extracted. The sequenced sample was blood. This receptor was obtained from a woman aged 18 to 35 in good health. The chain employs TRBV11-2 and TRBJ2-5; no reliable D call. The CDR3 nucleotides are TGTGCCAGCAGCTTAGTTGTTGGGCAGGAGACCCAGTACTTC. Its translation is CASSLVVGQETQYF.